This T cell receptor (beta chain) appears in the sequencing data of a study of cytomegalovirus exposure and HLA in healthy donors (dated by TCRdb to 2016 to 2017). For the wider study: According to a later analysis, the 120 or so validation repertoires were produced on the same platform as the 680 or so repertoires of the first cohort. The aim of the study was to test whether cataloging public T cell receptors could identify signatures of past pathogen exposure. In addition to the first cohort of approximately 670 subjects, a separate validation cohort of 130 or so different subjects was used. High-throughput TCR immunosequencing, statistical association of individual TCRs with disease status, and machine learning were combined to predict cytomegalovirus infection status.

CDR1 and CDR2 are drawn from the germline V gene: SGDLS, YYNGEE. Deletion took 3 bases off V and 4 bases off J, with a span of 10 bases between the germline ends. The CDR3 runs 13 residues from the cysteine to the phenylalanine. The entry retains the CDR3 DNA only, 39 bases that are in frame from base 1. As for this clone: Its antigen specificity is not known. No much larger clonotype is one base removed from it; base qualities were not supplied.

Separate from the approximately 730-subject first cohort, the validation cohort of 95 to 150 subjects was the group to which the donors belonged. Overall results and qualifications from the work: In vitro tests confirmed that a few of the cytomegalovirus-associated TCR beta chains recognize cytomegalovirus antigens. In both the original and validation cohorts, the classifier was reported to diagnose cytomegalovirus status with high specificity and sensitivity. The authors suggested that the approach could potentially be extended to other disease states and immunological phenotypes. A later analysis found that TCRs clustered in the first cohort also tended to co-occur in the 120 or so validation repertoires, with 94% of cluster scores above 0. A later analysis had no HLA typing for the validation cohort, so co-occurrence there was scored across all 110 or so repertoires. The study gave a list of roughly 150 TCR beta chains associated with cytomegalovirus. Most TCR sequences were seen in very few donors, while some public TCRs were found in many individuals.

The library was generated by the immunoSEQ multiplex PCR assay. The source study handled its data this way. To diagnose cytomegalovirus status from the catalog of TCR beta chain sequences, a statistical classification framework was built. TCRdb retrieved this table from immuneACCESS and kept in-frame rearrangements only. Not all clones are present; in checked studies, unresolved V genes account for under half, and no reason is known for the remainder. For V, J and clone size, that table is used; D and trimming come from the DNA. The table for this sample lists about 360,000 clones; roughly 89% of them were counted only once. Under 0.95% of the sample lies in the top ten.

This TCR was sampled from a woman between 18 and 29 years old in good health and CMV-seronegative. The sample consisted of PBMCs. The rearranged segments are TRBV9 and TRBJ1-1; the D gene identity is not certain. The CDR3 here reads CASSGSRVTEAFF. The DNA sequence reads TGTGCCAGCAGCGGAAGTCGGGTCACTGAAGCTTTCTTT.